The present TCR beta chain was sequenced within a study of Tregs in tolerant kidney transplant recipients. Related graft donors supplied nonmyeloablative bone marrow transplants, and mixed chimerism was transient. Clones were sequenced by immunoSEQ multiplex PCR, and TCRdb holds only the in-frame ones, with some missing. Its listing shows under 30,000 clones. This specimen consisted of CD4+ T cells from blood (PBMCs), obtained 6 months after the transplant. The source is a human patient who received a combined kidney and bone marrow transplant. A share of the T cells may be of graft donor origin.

The CDR3 reads CSARGLSSYNEQFF. The part of the CDR3 DNA that was read is TGCAGTGCTAGGGGACTATCCTCCTACAATGAG. V and J are TRBV20-1 and TRBJ2-1, with TRBD2 matching 7 bases. The read ends 3 residues early relative to the CDR3; the germline J gene fills the gap. The CDR3 consists of 14 residues. CDR1 is DFQATT, CDR2 SNEGSKA, per germline (reference sequence). V lost 3 bases and J lost 0; bases outside the gene matches: 2.